Listed below are T cell receptor beta chains from one sample, sequenced in a study of OX40 agonist ivuxolimab in advanced cancers. TCRdb keeps only in-frame clones here, not all; method: immunoSEQ multiplex PCR. Among about 22,000 clones listed, roughly 90% were seen once. The sample in question was CD4+ or CD8+ T cells sorted from blood, obtained in a trial of the OX40 agonist ivuxolimab. The receptors were sampled from an adult with an advanced solid tumor such as melanoma, head and neck, liver or kidney cancer. The CDR3 runs from the conserved cysteine through the conserved F or W. The order of the fields is CDR3 protein, CDR3 DNA, V gene, D gene, J gene, clone size. A D gene is named only where the DNA matches it firmly. Clone size is not always given. Where it is, it says once, few, many or a class for expanded clones.

CDR3: CASSFPQGPTWGGKNIQYF
DNA: TGTGCCAGCAGTTTTCCCCAGGGTCCTACCTGGGGAGGCAAAAACATTCAGTACTTC
V: TRBV28
D: .
J: TRBJ2-4
size: .

CDR3: CATNQPQHF
DNA: TGTGCCACCAATCAGCCCCAGCATTTT
V: TRBV6-1
D: .
J: TRBJ1-5
size: .

CDR3: CASSQGAGGLYEQYF
DNA: TGCGCCAGCAGCCAAGGGGCGGGCGGATTGTACGAGCAGTACTTC
V: TRBV4-1
D: .
J: TRBJ2-7
size: few

CDR3: CASRSYYGYTF
DNA: TGTGCCAGCAGATCGTACTACGGCTACACCTTC
V: TRBV27
D: .
J: TRBJ1-2
size: few

CDR3: CASSLNRGFRYGYTF
DNA: TGTGCCAGCAGCTTAAACAGGGGGTTTAGGTATGGCTACACCTTC
V: TRBV11-2
D: TRBD1
J: TRBJ1-2
size: .

CDR3: CASSQAGSGIPGELFF
DNA: TGCGCCAGCAGCCAAGCAGGGTCAGGGATACCCGGGGAGCTGTTTTTT
V: TRBV4-1
D: .
J: TRBJ2-2
size: .

CDR3: CASSLWAVEKLFF
DNA: TGTGCCAGCAGTCTCTGGGCAGTAGAAAAACTGTTTTTT
V: TRBV6-5
D: .
J: TRBJ1-4
size: once

CDR3: CASSYSAGGLNEQFF
DNA: TGTGCCAGCAGTTACTCAGCGGGAGGGTTAAATGAGCAGTTCTTC
V: TRBV6-6
D: TRBD2
J: TRBJ2-1
size: .

CDR3: CASSFLRDSVTEAFF
DNA: TGTGCCAGCAGTTTTCTCCGGGACAGCGTCACTGAAGCTTTCTTT
V: TRBV27
D: TRBD1
J: TRBJ1-1
size: .

CDR3: CASRPWSSGSYEQYF
DNA: TGTGCCAGCAGACCTTGGTCTAGCGGGAGCTACGAGCAGTACTTC
V: TRBV27
D: TRBD2
J: TRBJ2-7
size: .

CDR3: CASSQTGTEAFF
DNA: TGCGCCAGCAGCCAGACAGGGACGGAAGCTTTCTTT
V: TRBV4-3
D: TRBD1
J: TRBJ1-1
size: .

CDR3: CATSRGGGVEQFF
DNA: TGTGCCACCAGCAGAGGGGGCGGGGTTGAGCAGTTCTTC
V: TRBV15
D: .
J: TRBJ2-1
size: .

CDR3: CASSLARGRPEAFF
DNA: TGTGCCAGCAGCTTGGCCAGGGGGCGACCTGAAGCTTTCTTT
V: TRBV7-9
D: TRBD1
J: TRBJ1-1
size: medium-sized

CDR3: CASSQDRVGNQPQHF
DNA: TGTGCCAGCAGCCAAGATCGAGTCGGCAATCAGCCCCAGCATTTT
V: TRBV4-2
D: .
J: TRBJ1-5
size: few

CDR3: CASSVGTGELFF
DNA: TGTGCCAGCAGCGTAGGAACAGGGGAGCTGTTTTTT
V: TRBV9
D: .
J: TRBJ2-2
size: .

CDR3: CASSFKGAWQPQHF
DNA: TGTGCCAGCAGCTTCAAAGGCGCCTGGCAGCCCCAGCATTTT
V: TRBV5-6
D: .
J: TRBJ1-5
size: .

CDR3: CASSYSGPSNEQYF
DNA: TGTGCCAGCAGTTACTCGGGACCCTCCAACGAGCAGTACTTC
V: TRBV6-5
D: .
J: TRBJ2-7
size: .

CDR3: CASSLHFAGGANVLTF
DNA: TGTGCCAGCAGCCTTCACTTCGCCGGTGGGGCCAACGTCCTGACTTTC
V: TRBV5-5
D: .
J: TRBJ2-6
size: once

CDR3: CAWNGHMNTEAFF
DNA: TGTGCCTGGAACGGGCACATGAACACTGAAGCTTTCTTT
V: TRBV30
D: .
J: TRBJ1-1
size: .

CDR3: CASSHNRVSQETQYF
DNA: TGTGCCAGCAGCCATAACAGGGTTTCCCAAGAGACCCAGTACTTC
V: TRBV7-9
D: .
J: TRBJ2-5
size: .

CDR3: CASSDGTGGTDTQYF
DNA: TGTGCCAGCAGTGATGGGACAGGGGGCACAGATACGCAGTATTTT
V: TRBV6-4
D: TRBD1
J: TRBJ2-3
size: .

CDR3: CASSVLAGSHEQYF
DNA: TGTGCCAGCAGCGTACTAGCGGGATCTCACGAGCAGTACTTC
V: TRBV9
D: TRBD2
J: TRBJ2-7
size: .

CDR3: CASSLQGSSEKLFF
DNA: TGTGCCAGCAGCTTACAGGGCTCAAGTGAAAAACTGTTTTTT
V: TRBV7-9
D: .
J: TRBJ1-4
size: .

CDR3: CASSEWAGTSGGNEQFF
DNA: TGTGCCAGCAGTGAATGGGCCGGGACTAGCGGGGGCAATGAGCAGTTCTTC
V: TRBV2
D: TRBD2
J: TRBJ2-1
size: .

CDR3: CASSFSPLGREVQETQYF
DNA: TGTGCCAGCAGTTTTTCCCCCCTTGGCAGGGAGGTCCAAGAGACCCAGTACTTC
V: TRBV28
D: .
J: TRBJ2-5
size: .

CDR3: CASSPQEREVPGDTQYF
DNA: TGTGCCAGCAGCCCCCAGGAGCGGGAGGTCCCCGGAGATACGCAGTATTTT
V: TRBV7-6
D: TRBD2
J: TRBJ2-3
size: .

CDR3: CASSPGQGAGETQYF
DNA: TGTGCCAGCAGCCCGGGACAGGGGGCGGGAGAGACCCAGTACTTC
V: TRBV6-5
D: TRBD1
J: TRBJ2-5
size: once

CDR3: CASSATSGPSYEQYF
DNA: TGTGCCAGCAGTGCGACTAGCGGACCCTCCTACGAGCAGTACTTC
V: TRBV27
D: TRBD2
J: TRBJ2-7
size: .

CDR3: CASSEVGGRRARLEQYF
DNA: TGTGCCAGCAGTGAAGTTGGGGGGAGACGTGCCCGTTTGGAGCAGTACTTC
V: TRBV6-1
D: .
J: TRBJ2-7
size: few

CDR3: CASSPRGGNTEAFF
DNA: TGTGCCAGCAGCCCAAGGGGGGGGAACACTGAAGCTTTCTTT
V: TRBV7-9
D: .
J: TRBJ1-1
size: .

CDR3: CASSLGAGGELAKNIQYF
DNA: TGTGCCAGCAGCTTAGGTGCGGGAGGGGAGCTAGCCAAAAACATTCAGTACTTC
V: TRBV7-8
D: TRBD2
J: TRBJ2-4
size: .

CDR3: CATSRLARTQYF
DNA: TGTGCCACCAGCAGACTAGCTAGGACGCAGTATTTT
V: TRBV15
D: .
J: TRBJ2-3
size: .

CDR3: CASSEGTGVEETQYF
DNA: TGTGCCAGCAGTGAAGGGACAGGGGTAGAGGAGACCCAGTACTTC
V: TRBV28
D: TRBD1
J: TRBJ2-5
size: .

CDR3: CASSLEGRIYEQYF
DNA: TGTGCCAGCAGCTTAGAGGGACGGATCTACGAGCAGTACTTC
V: TRBV7-2
D: .
J: TRBJ2-7
size: .